This entry concerns a single T cell receptor beta chain. Germline CDR1 is SEHNR and CDR2 is FQNEAQ (reference sequence). V dropped 7 bases and J dropped 4; count of bases not matched to a gene: 11. The CDR3 consists of 15 residues. This sample was included in a study of blood T cell repertoires in COVID-19. At the level of the study: The samples span acute and convalescent COVID-19 from the United States, Italy and Spain. T cells, B-cell-depleted T cells, or PBMCs provided the cDNA or gDNA that served as material.

The cohort comprised adults aged roughly 18 to 95 years residing in some 24 US areas. Self-reported history from a screening survey and questionnaire set each donor's cohort. TCRdb keeps only in-frame clones here, not all; method: immunoSEQ multiplex PCR. The data contain 240,000 or so clones, approximately 83% of them singletons. This TCR came from a woman aged 40-49 years with acute COVID-19. The sequencing input was PBMCs or T cells enriched from blood (not recorded which). The rearrangement uses TRBV7-9 and TRBJ2-7; 9 positions agree with TRBD1. CDR3 sequence reads: CASTTLGQGKYEQYF. The CDR3 region has the DNA TGTGCCAGCACCACCTTGGGACAGGGAAAGTACGAGCAGTACTTC.